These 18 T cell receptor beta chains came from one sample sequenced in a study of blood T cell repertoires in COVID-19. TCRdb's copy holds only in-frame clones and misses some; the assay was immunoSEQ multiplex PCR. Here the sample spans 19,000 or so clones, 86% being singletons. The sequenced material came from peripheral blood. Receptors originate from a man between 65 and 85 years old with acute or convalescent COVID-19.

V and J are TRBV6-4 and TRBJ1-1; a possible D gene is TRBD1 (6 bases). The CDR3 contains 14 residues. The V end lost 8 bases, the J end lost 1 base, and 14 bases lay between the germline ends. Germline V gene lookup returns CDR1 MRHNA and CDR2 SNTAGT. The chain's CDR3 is CASAPDRSNTEAFF. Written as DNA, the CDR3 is TGTGCCAGCGCCCCGGACAGATCGAACACTGAAGCTTTCTTT.

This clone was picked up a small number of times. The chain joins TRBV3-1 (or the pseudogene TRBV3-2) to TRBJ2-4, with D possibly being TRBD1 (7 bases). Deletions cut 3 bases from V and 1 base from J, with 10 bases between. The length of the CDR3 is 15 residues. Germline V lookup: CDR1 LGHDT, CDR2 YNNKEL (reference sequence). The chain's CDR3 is CASSHAGGAKNIQYF. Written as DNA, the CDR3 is TGTGCCAGCAGCCATGCAGGGGGGGCCAAAAACATTCAGTACTTC.

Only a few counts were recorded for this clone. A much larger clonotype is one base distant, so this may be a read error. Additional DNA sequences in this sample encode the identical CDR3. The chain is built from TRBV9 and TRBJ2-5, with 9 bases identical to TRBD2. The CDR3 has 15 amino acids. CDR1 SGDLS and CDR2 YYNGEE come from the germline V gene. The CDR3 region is CATRGGGGPQETQYF. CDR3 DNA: TGCGCCACCCGCGGCGGGGGGGGGCCCCAAGAGACCCAGTACTTC.

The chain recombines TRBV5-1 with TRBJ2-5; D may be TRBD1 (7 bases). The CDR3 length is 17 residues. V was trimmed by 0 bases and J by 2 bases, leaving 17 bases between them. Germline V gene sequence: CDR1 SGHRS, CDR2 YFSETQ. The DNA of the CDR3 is TGCGCCAGCAGCTTGGGGTTTTTGGCAGGGGGGCAAGAGACCCAGTACTTC. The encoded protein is CASSLGFLAGGQETQYF.

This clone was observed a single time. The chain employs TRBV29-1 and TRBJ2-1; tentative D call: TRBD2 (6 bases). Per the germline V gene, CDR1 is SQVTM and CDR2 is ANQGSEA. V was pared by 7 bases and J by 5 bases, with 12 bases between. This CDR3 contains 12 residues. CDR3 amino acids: CSGRETNNEQFF. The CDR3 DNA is TGCAGCGGCCGGGAGACGAACAATGAGCAGTTCTTC.

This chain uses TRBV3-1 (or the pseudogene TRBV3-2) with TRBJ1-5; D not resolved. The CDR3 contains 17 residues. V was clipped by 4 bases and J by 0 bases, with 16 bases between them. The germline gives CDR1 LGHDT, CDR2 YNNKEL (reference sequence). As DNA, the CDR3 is TGTGCCAGCAGCCCCCCGGAGGCGGCTTATAGCAATCAGCCCCAGCATTTT. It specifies CASSPPEAAYSNQPQHF.

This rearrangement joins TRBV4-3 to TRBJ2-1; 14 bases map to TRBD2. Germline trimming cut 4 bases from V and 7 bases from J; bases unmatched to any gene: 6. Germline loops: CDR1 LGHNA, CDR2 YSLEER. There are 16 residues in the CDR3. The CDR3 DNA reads TGCGCCAGCAGCCTCCGACTAGCGGGAGGGGTGAATGAGCAGTTCTTC. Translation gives CASSLRLAGGVNEQFF.

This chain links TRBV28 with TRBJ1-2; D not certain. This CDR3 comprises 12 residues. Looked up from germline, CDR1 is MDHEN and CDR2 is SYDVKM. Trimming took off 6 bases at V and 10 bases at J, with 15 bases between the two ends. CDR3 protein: CASSPTEEDYTF. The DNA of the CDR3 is TGTGCCAGCAGCCCTACAGAGGAGGACTACACCTTC.

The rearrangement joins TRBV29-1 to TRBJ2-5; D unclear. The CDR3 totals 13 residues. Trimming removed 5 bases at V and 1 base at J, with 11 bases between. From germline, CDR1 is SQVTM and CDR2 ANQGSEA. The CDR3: CSVPETIQETQYF. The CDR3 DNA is TGCAGCGTTCCAGAGACAATCCAAGAGACCCAGTACTTC.

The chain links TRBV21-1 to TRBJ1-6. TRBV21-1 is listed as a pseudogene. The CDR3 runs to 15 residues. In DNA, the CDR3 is TGTGCCAGACCTCCCAGAGGGCAGGCCCAGGAACCCCTCCACTTT. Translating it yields CARPPRGQAQEPLHF.

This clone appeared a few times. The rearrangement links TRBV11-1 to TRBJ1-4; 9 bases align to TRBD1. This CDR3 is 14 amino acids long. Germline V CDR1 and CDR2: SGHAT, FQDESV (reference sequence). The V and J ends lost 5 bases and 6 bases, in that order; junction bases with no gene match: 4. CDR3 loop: CASSRTGEDEKLFF. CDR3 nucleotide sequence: TGTGCCAGCAGCCGGACAGGGGAGGATGAAAAACTGTTTTTT. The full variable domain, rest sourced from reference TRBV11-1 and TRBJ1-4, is EAEVAQSPRYKITEKSQAVAFWCDPISGHATLYWYRQILGQGPELLVQFQDESVVDDSQLPKDRFSAERLKGVDSTLKIQPAELGDSAMYLCASSRTGEDEKLFFGSGTQLSVL.

The CDR3 loop is CASSKDGQTDTQYF. Written as DNA, the CDR3 is TGTGCCAGCAGCAAAGACGGACAGACAGATACGCAGTATTTT. The chain joins TRBV9 to TRBJ2-3; maybe TRBD1 (6 bases). The CDR3 has 14 amino acids. Per germline, CDR1 SGDLS and CDR2 YYNGEE. V dropped 4 bases and J dropped 3 bases, with 12 bases sitting between them.

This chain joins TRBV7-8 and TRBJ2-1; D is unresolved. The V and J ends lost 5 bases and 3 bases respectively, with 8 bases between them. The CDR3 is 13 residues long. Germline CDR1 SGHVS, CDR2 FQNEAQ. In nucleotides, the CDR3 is TGTGCCAGCAGCGTCCAGTTCTACAATGAGCAGTTCTTC. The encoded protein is CASSVQFYNEQFF.

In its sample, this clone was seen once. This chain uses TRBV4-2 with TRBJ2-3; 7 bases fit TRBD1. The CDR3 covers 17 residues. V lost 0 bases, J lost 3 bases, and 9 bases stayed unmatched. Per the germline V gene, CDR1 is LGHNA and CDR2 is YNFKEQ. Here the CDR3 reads CASSQDSETGITDTQYF. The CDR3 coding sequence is TGTGCCAGCAGCCAAGATTCTGAGACAGGGATAACAGATACGCAGTATTTT.

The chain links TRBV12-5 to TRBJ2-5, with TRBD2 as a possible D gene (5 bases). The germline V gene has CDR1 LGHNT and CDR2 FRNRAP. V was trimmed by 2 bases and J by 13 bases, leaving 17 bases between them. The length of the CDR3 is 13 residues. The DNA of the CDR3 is TGTGCTAGTGGTTTGACCACGGGGAGTAGATGGTACTTC. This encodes CASGLTTGSRWYF.

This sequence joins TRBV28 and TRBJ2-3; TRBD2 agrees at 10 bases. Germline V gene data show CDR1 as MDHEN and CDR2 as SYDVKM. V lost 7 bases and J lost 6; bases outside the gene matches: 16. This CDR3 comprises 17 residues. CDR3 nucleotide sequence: TGTGCCAGCACCAATATTAGAGGACTAGCGGCCTCGGATACGCAGTATTTT. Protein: CASTNIRGLAASDTQYF.

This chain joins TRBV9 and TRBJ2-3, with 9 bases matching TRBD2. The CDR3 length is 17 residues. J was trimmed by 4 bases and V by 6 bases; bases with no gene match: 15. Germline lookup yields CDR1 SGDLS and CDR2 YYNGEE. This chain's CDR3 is CASTPRDQREAPDTQYF. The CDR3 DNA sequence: TGTGCCAGCACCCCCAGGGACCAGCGGGAGGCCCCAGATACGCAGTATTTT.

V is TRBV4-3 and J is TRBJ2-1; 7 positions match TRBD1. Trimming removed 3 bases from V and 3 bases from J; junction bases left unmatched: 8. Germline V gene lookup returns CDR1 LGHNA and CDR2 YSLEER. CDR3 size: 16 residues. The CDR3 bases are TGCGCCAGCAGCCAGGGTAGGGGGCAAGTCTACAATGAGCAGTTCTTC. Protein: CASSQGRGQVYNEQFF.